One sample yielded the 13 T cell receptor beta chains listed below, sequenced in a study of cytomegalovirus exposure and HLA in healthy donors. Using immunoSEQ multiplex PCR, the repertoire was profiled, and TCRdb retains in-frame clones only, with some absent. The table shows a few hundred thousand clones, with more than 80% occurring only once. The specimen sequenced was PBMCs. These receptors were collected from a woman aged 18-35 years in good health and CMV-seronegative.

The chain employs TRBV9 and TRBJ2-1; 13 bases line up with TRBD2. The germline V gene has CDR1 SGDLS and CDR2 YYNGEE. The CDR3 is 17 amino acids. Trimming cost V 0 bases and J 7 bases; bases outside gene matches: 7. CDR3 DNA sequence: TGTGCCAGCAGCGTAGGGACTAGCGGGAGATCCGTGAATGAGCAGTTCTTC. It yields the protein CASSVGTSGRSVNEQFF. Variable domain in full (rest from reference TRBV9 and TRBJ2-1): DSGVTQTPKHLITATGQRVTLRCSPRSGDLSVYWYQQSLDQGLQFLIQYYNGEERAKGNILERFSAQQFPDLHSELNLSSLELGDSALYFCASSVGTSGRSVNEQFFGPGTRLTVL.

This chain joins TRBV5-4 and TRBJ1-5, with D unclear. V lost 0 bases to trimming and J lost 1 base, with 8 bases between them. The CDR3 has 15 amino acids. Germline V gene lookup returns CDR1 SGHNT and CDR2 YYREEE (reference sequence). The CDR3 loop reads CASSLVPGSNQPQHF. The CDR3 nucleotides are TGTGCCAGCAGCTTGGTGCCGGGAAGCAATCAGCCCCAGCATTTT.

This clone was observed once. A much larger clone differs by one base, so this may be a read error. The J gene is TRBJ2-1, the V gene TRBV7-7; TRBD2 matches 11 bases. The V gene's germline CDR1 is SSHAT and CDR2 FNYEAQ (reference sequence). V shed 4 bases, J shed 3 bases, and the junction held 2 bases outside the gene matches. This CDR3 comprises 15 residues. The DNA for the CDR3 is TGTGCCAGCAGCTCGGGACTAGCGGACTACAATGAGCAGTTCTTC. Residues: CASSSGLADYNEQFF.

The V gene is TRBV6-5, the J gene TRBJ2-7; a weak D match, TRBD2 (7 bases). Trimming removed 5 bases from V and 2 bases from J, with 13 bases in between. The CDR3 is 14 amino acids. The germline gives CDR1 MNHEY, CDR2 SVGAGI. The CDR3 sequence is CASSEGGTPYEQYF. CDR3 in DNA: TGTGCCAGCAGTGAGGGGGGGACCCCCTACGAGCAGTACTTC.

This clone was recorded once. The chain employs TRBV15 and TRBJ1-5, with D possibly matching TRBD1 (6 bases). The CDR3 has 18 residues. The germline gives CDR1 LNHNV, CDR2 YYDKDF (reference sequence). With 1 base removed from V and 0 bases from J, the gap between germline ends came to 16 bases. CDR3: CATSRGGQGDYSNQPQHF. The DNA for the CDR3 is TGTGCCACCAGCAGAGGGGGACAAGGGGACTATAGCAATCAGCCCCAGCATTTT. Combining the CDR3 with reference TRBV15 and TRBJ1-5 gives the whole variable domain DAMVIQNPRYQVTQFGKPVTLSCSQTLNHNVMYWYQQKSSQAPKLLFHYYDKDFNNEADTPDNFQSRRPNTSFCFLDIRSPGLGDTAMYLCATSRGGQGDYSNQPQHFGDGTRLSIL.

CDR3 region: CASSLGQENTEAFF. In nucleotides, the CDR3 is TGTGCCAGCAGCTTGGGACAGGAGAACACTGAAGCTTTCTTT. The chain is built from TRBV5-6 and TRBJ1-1; TRBD1 is a possible D gene (6 bases). The CDR3 is 14 residues long. Germline CDR1 is SGHDT and CDR2 is YYEEEE. Trimming took off 0 bases at V and 1 base at J, with 7 bases between the two ends.

V gene TRBV25-1 combines with J gene TRBJ2-1; maybe TRBD1 (6 bases). V was pared by 2 bases and J by 0 bases, with 11 bases between. The CDR3 is 16 residues long. CDR1 and CDR2 (germline): MGHDK, SYGVNS. The CDR3 DNA follows: TGTGCCAGCAGTGAAGGGGGCACTTACTCCTACAATGAGCAGTTCTTC. Amino acid sequence: CASSEGGTYSYNEQFF.

This clone was found a few times. Other DNA sequences in the same sample also yield this CDR3. V usage is TRBV28 and J usage is TRBJ1-2, with TRBD1 identical over 8 bases. Germline-derived CDR1 and CDR2 are MDHEN and SYDVKM. V lost 5 bases to trimming and J lost 4 bases; unmatched junction nucleotides: 6. The CDR3 extends over 14 amino acids. In nucleotides, the CDR3 is TGTGCCAGCAGTCCTCGGACAGGGTCCTATGGCTACACCTTC. It is translated as CASSPRTGSYGYTF.

This chain connects TRBV9 to TRBJ1-2, with 7 bases matching TRBD1. The V segment lost 0 bases and the J segment 7 bases; nucleotides outside the gene matches: 15. The CDR3 has 17 amino acids. Germline loops: CDR1 SGDLS, CDR2 YYNGEE. The CDR3 coding sequence is TGTGCCAGCAGCGTAGGAGTTAGGGGGCAGTCAGTTGGTGGCTACACCTTC. Translated: CASSVGVRGQSVGGYTF.

This clone was picked up a small number of times. This chain connects TRBV28 to TRBJ2-1; D gene ambiguous. Germline V gene data show CDR1 as MDHEN and CDR2 as SYDVKM. CDR3 size: 12 residues. Trimming left V 2 bases short and J 12 bases short, with 11 bases between. The CDR3 here is CASSLNGYGQFF. CDR3 DNA sequence: TGTGCCAGCAGTTTAAACGGGTATGGGCAGTTCTTC.

The chain recombines TRBV10-3 with TRBJ2-3; 7 nucleotides align to TRBD1. The V and J ends lost 7 bases and 2 bases, in that order; junction bases with no gene match: 6. This CDR3 has 14 residues. Per the germline V gene, CDR1 is ENHRY and CDR2 is SYGVKD. CDR3 DNA sequence: TGTGCCATCAAGTGGGACAGCCACACAGATACGCAGTATTTT. It specifies CAIKWDSHTDTQYF.

The rearrangement joins TRBV5-1 to TRBJ1-1, with TRBD1 as a possible D gene (6 bases). This CDR3 is built from 15 residues. V lost 0 bases and J 0 bases, leaving 9 bases between the germline ends. Germline CDR1 reads SGHRS; CDR2 reads YFSETQ. CDR3 residues: CASSLVAGVNTEAFF. DNA of the CDR3: TGCGCCAGCAGCTTGGTGGCAGGGGTGAACACTGAAGCTTTCTTT. The full variable domain, completed using reference TRBV5-1 and TRBJ1-1, is KAGVTQTPRYLIKTRGQQVTLSCSPISGHRSVSWYQQTPGQGLQFLFEYFSETQRNKGNFPGRFSGRQFSNSRSEMNVSTLELGDSALYLCASSLVAGVNTEAFFGQGTRLTVV.

This clone was observed a few times. This sequence joins TRBV18 and TRBJ1-2, with 7 bases lining up with TRBD1. The CDR3 is 15 residues long. V was clipped by 4 bases and J by 8 bases; unmatched bases: 13. Germline V gives CDR1 KGHSH, CDR2 LQKENI. CDR3 loop: CASSRNDRDSGGYTF. In DNA, the CDR3 is TGTGCCAGCTCACGGAACGACAGGGATAGCGGAGGCTACACCTTC.